One T cell receptor beta chain is described in this entry. This sample is part of a study of T cell responses to AZD1222 COVID-19 vaccine. The V gene's germline CDR1 is SQVTM and CDR2 ANQGSEA. The V end lost 7 bases, the J end lost 1 base, and 18 bases lay between the germline ends. CDR3 size: 15 residues. This table comes from immunoSEQ multiplex PCR, and its TCRdb copy is limited to in-frame clones, with some not included. The table includes about 120,000 clones, about 83% detected once. This chain uses TRBV29-1 with TRBJ2-3; D gene uncertain. The clonotype was recovered from an adult in good health. Source: peripheral blood, taken on day 0 of AZD1222 vaccination. The CDR3 region is CSASPLGLGTDTQYF. The CDR3 region has the DNA TGCAGCGCCTCCCCCCTAGGGCTCGGCACAGATACGCAGTATTTT.